This T cell receptor (beta chain) was found in a study of vaccination effects on CD4 cells after COVID-19. Study as a whole: Vaccine administered to participants consisted of two doses of either BNT162b2 or mRNA-1273.

With 7 bases removed from V and 3 bases from J, the gap between germline ends came to 16 bases. The CDR3 loop spans 14 amino acids. CDR1 SNHLY and CDR2 FYNNEI come from the germline V gene. This clone was seen a handful of times. Its matching antigen is unknown. The table came from immunoSEQ multiplex PCR; TCRdb's copy has only in-frame clones and leaves some out. The sample shows tens of thousands of clones, about 78% of them seen only once. Study-wide results and limits: Whether induced by infection or by vaccine, clones showed marked clonal contraction late after vaccination. Within healthy vaccinees, only 1 of 255 vaccine-induced clones displayed cross-reactivity with common cold coronaviruses.

ViraFEST expansion of antigen-specific CD4+ T cells with viral peptide pools preceded sequencing. Culture proceeded for roughly ten days, and CD4+ T cells were then isolated. No vaccinee had earlier SARS-CoV-2 infection, and nucleocapsid antibodies were negative. Cultures of about 2 million PBMC per well contained around 10 IU/ml IL-2 plus 10 ug/ml peptides. This clonotype was obtained from a human donor who received a COVID-19 vaccine. The chain recombines TRBV2 with TRBJ2-7; TRBD2 is a possible D gene (7 bases). The sequencing used CD4+ T cells from PBMCs cultured with SARS-CoV-2 spike peptides, collected before COVID-19 vaccination. CDR3 sequence: CASTFGGQIYEQYV. In DNA form, the CDR3 reads TGTGCCAGCACCTTCGGGGGGCAGATCTACGAGCAGTACGTC.